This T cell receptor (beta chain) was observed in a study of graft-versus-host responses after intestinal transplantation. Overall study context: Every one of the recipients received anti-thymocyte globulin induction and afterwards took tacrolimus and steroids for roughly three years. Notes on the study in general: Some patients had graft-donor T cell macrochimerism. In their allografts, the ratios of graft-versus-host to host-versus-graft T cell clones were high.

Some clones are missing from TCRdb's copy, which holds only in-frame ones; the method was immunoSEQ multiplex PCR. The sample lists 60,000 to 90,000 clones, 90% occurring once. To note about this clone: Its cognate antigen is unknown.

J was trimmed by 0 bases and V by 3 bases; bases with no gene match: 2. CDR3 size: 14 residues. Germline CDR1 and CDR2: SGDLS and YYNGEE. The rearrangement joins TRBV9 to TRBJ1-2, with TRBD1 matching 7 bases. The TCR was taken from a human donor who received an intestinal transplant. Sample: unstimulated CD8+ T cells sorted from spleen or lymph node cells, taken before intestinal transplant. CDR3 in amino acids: CASSGDSANYGYTF. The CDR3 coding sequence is TGTGCCAGCAGCGGGGACAGCGCTAACTATGGCTACACCTTC.